This T cell receptor (beta chain) was profiled in a study of T cells in Graves' hyperthyroidism and ophthalmopathy. Patients between 18 and 65 years old had hyperthyroidism, newly diagnosed and lasting under 2 months. Fresh peripheral blood, about 10 ml of it, supplied the PBMCs. In regard to this clonotype: Its antigen is unknown.

Amplification targeted TCR beta CDR3 regions from RNA transcripts. Using the HTBI primer set, a first-round RT-PCR was run on the TCR CDR3. TCRdb recomputed calls from the multiplex PCR reads with MiXCR, one row per CDR3 protein. The data contain about 420,000 distinct CDR3 sequences, approximately 14% of them seen just once; the ten biggest clones take up about 14%. Findings of the study overall: In the blood, most expanded thyroid clonotypes above 0.001 appeared as well. Ophthalmopathy, which appeared later, was predicted by the model a median roughly 6.5 months before onset.

The V and J ends lost 5 bases and 6 bases respectively, with 22 bases between them. Looked up from germline, CDR1 is MNHNS and CDR2 is SASEGT. The CDR3 is 17 residues long. This sequence was found in a woman aged 18-29 years with Graves' hyperthyroidism. This chain connects TRBV6-1 to TRBJ2-2; D may be TRBD2 (6 bases). The sequenced material came from blood. The chain's CDR3 is CASSFLTGGRLPGELFF. In DNA form, the CDR3 reads TGTGCCAGCAGTTTCCTAACCGGAGGGAGGTTGCCCGGGGAGCTGTTTTTT.